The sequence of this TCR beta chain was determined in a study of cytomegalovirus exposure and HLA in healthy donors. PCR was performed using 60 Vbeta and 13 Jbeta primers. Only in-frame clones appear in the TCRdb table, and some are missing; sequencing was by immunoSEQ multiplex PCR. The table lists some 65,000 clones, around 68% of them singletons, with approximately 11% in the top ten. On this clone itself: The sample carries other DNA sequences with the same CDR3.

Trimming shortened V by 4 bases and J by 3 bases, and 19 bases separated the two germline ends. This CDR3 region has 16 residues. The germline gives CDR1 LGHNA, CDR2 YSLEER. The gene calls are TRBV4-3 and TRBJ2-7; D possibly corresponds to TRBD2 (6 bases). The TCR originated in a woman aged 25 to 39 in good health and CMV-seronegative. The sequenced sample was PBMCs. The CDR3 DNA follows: TGCGCCAGCAGCCCATCCGGAACGGGGGAGAGCTACGAGCAGTACTTC. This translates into CASSPSGTGESYEQYF.